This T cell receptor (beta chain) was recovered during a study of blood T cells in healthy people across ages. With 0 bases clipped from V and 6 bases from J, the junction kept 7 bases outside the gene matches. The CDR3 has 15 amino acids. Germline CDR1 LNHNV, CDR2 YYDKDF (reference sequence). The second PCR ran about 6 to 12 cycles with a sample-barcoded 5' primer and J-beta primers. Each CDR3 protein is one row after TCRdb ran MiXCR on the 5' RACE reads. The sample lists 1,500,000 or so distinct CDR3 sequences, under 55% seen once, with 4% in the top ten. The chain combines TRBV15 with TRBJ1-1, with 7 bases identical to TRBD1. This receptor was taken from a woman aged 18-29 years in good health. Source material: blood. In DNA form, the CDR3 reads TGTGCCACCAGCAGAGATCGAACCAGGGGGGCTGAAGCTTTCTTT. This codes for CATSRDRTRGAEAFF.